This T cell receptor beta chain was sequenced for a study of T cells after yellow fever vaccination. They built TCR cDNA with 5'RACE template switching, a step that put in a universal primer site and UMIs. TCRdb reprocessed the 5' RACE reads with MiXCR, giving one entry per CDR3 protein. This repertoire shows 170,000 or so distinct CDR3 sequences, 5.5% to 8% found once; its top ten account for 2.9%. This clonotype has at least ten counts. The antigen is unknown. Findings and caveats of the study: Any FACS-sorted repertoire could hold abundant clonotypes that contaminate it from the bulk population.

The sequence was obtained from a man between 18 and 35 years old who received the YFV17D yellow fever vaccine. The sample was CD4+ T cells sorted from PBMCs, taken on the day of the first yellow fever vaccination.

This chain's CDR3 is CASSAGTSGGYNEQFF. CDR3 in DNA: TGTGCCAGCAGCGCCGGGACTAGCGGGGGGTACAATGAGCAGTTCTTC. This chain links TRBV7-2 with TRBJ2-1; 15 nucleotides match TRBD2. The V and J ends lost 5 bases and 4 bases, in that order; junction bases with no gene match: 3. There are 16 residues in the CDR3. The germline gives CDR1 SGHTA, CDR2 FQGNSA.